These T cell receptor beta chains were read from a single sample in a study of blood T cell repertoires in COVID-19. Data came from immunoSEQ multiplex PCR; TCRdb stores just in-frame clones and leaves some out. Counted here are some 150,000 clones, roughly 80% occurring once; the ten biggest clones make up approximately 15%. Sequenced: peripheral blood. These receptors originate from a woman between 70 and 85 years old with COVID-19, enrolled during active disease. CDR3s include the opening cysteine and the closing phenylalanine or tryptophan. D genes are given only for firm matches. Where a row states a size, it is once, few, many or the class of an expanded clone; other rows omit it.

TRBJ2-1	-	-	TRBV24-1	TGTGCCACCAGTGATTTCGAGACAGGACGCAATGAGCAGTTCTTC	CATSDFETGRNEQFF
TRBJ1-2	-	-	TRBV28	TGTGCCAGCAGTTTACTTTCTGCAGGGGCGGTCAACACCTTC	CASSLLSAGAVNTF
TRBJ2-1	-	-	TRBV11-2	TGTGCCAGCAGCGTACGGGTCGGAAGCTCCTACAATGAGCAGTTCTTC	CASSVRVGSSYNEQFF
TRBJ1-5	many	-	TRBV6-6	TGTGCCAGCAGTCAGAACCCGGTTAATAGCAATCAGCCCCAGCATTTT	CASSQNPVNSNQPQHF
TRBJ2-7	once	TRBD1	TRBV19	TGTGCCAGTACCGAGGGGGCCGGCTCCTACGAGCAGTACTTC	CASTEGAGSYEQYF
TRBJ1-2	-	-	TRBV12-3/TRBV12-4	-	CASSFATGTVVF
TRBJ2-3	-	TRBD1	TRBV5-5	TGTGCCAGCAGCTTATCGACAGGGTCCTTAGTAAATACGCAGTATTTT	CASSLSTGSLVNTQYF
TRBJ2-1	few	-	TRBV3-1/TRBV3-2	TGTGCCAGCAGGGAGGCGGGTGAGCAGTTCTTC	CASREAGEQFF
TRBJ1-1	-	-	TRBV10-3	TGTGCCATCACTGAGTATTCCGGGGTGGTGAACACTGAAGCTTTCTTT	CAITEYSGVVNTEAFF
TRBJ1-5	-	TRBD1	TRBV10-3	TGTGCCATCAGTGATGAGGGGGCAGTGGAGCCCCAGCATTTT	CAISDEGAVEPQHF
TRBJ1-5	once	TRBD1	TRBV28	TGTGCCAGCAGTTTACGACAGGGAAATCAGCCCCAGCATTTT	CASSLRQGNQPQHF
TRBJ1-1	-	-	TRBV6-5	TGTGCCAGCAGTAACACAGGCCTAACTGAAGCTTTCTTT	CASSNTGLTEAFF
TRBJ1-5	once	TRBD1	TRBV4-1	TGCGCCAGCAGCCATGGGACAGACGATCAGCCCCAGCATTTT	CASSHGTDDQPQHF
TRBJ2-3	-	-	TRBV3-1/TRBV3-2	TGTGCCAGCAGCCACCCGGCGGGAATCACAGATACGCAGTATTTT	CASSHPAGITDTQYF
TRBJ1-1	-	-	TRBV19	TGTGCCAGTAGCCGACAGACTGAAGCTTTCTTT	CASSRQTEAFF
TRBJ1-2	few	-	TRBV19	TGTGCCAGTACGGAAGATCAGGTTCGCTATGGCTACACCTTC	CASTEDQVRYGYTF
TRBJ1-2	-	-	TRBV5-1	TGCGCCAGCAGCCCCGCCGCGTCGAGTGCCTATGGCTACACCTTC	CASSPAASSAYGYTF
TRBJ2-7	-	-	TRBV11-2	TGTGCCAGCAGCCCGGGGGTCCCGCCCTACGAGCAGTACTTC	CASSPGVPPYEQYF
TRBJ2-5	-	-	TRBV18	TGTGCCAGCTCACTGGACAGCCAAGAGACCCAGTACTTC	CASSLDSQETQYF
TRBJ1-4	-	-	TRBV30	TGTGCCTGGTCCCCAGGGCTAAATGAAAAACTGTTTTTT	CAWSPGLNEKLFF
TRBJ2-5	-	-	TRBV4-2	TGTGCCAGCAGCCCGCGAGGTAGGGAGACCCAGTACTTC	CASSPRGRETQYF
TRBJ2-7	-	-	TRBV14	TGTGCCAGCAGCCAACCCAGGGGAGGGAGGGACCGCGAGCAGTACTTC	CASSQPRGGRDREQYF
TRBJ2-1	-	-	TRBV11-2	TGTGCCAGCAGCCCCCTCTTAACCTCGCTTCAGGGTGAGCAGTTCTTC	CASSPLLTSLQGEQFF
TRBJ1-2	-	-	TRBV19	TGTGCCAGTACCGACAGGCGGCGGGACTATGGCTACACCTTC	CASTDRRRDYGYTF
TRBJ2-5	-	-	TRBV5-8	TGTGCCAGCAGCGGTCGGGAGCAGACCCAGTACTTC	CASSGREQTQYF
TRBJ1-6	-	-	TRBV19	TGTGCCAGTAGTATAGACCCCCGCGGGGCTAGCGGGAATTCACCCCTCCACTTT	CASSIDPRGASGNSPLHF
TRBJ1-1	-	-	TRBV5-1	TGCGCCAGCAGCTTGAAACAGGGCCCAAACACTGAAGCTTTCTTT	CASSLKQGPNTEAFF
TRBJ1-2	-	-	TRBV10-1	TGCGCCAGCAGTGAGCCCGCCAGGGTAGCTAACTATGGCTACACCTTC	CASSEPARVANYGYTF
TRBJ1-6	-	-	TRBV30	TGTGCCTGGAGTGTAATGGGAATGGGAAGAAGGGGCTCCTATAATTCACCCCTCCACTTT	CAWSVMGMGRRGSYNSPLHF
TRBJ1-4	-	-	TRBV5-1	TGCGCCAGCAGCCCAAATGCAGGGGTGACTAATGAAAAACTGTTTTTT	CASSPNAGVTNEKLFF
TRBJ1-1	-	-	TRBV6-1	TGTGCCAGCAGGGAACAACCCTACGGGGTTTTGAACACTGAAGCTTTCTTT	CASREQPYGVLNTEAFF
TRBJ1-4	-	-	TRBV4-1	TGCGCCAGCAGCCAAGAGGAAGGGTTAGCGGAAAAACTGTTTTTT	CASSQEEGLAEKLFF
TRBJ1-6	once	-	TRBV2	TGTGCCAGCAGTGAAGAGGGGCTGGGGAATTCACCCCTCCACTTT	CASSEEGLGNSPLHF
TRBJ1-2	-	-	TRBV9	TGTGCCAGCAGCGTCCAACCCGGACAGTCCAATGGCTACACCTTC	CASSVQPGQSNGYTF
TRBJ1-2	-	-	TRBV3-1/TRBV3-2	TGTGCCAGCAGCCAAGCCCCGATTGGCGGCCCGCTTGACTACACCTTC	CASSQAPIGGPLDYTF
TRBJ2-7	-	TRBD1	TRBV5-4	TGTGCCAGCAGCTTGGGAGGACAGGCCGCCTACGAGCAGTACTTC	CASSLGGQAAYEQYF
TRBJ1-4	-	-	TRBV21-1	TGTGCCAGCAGCGTTAACAGGGGGCAGCGGGAAAAACTGTTTTTT	CASSVNRGQREKLFF
TRBJ1-2	-	TRBD1	TRBV28	TGTGCCAGCAGGTATACAGGGGGATTTGGCTACACCTTC	CASRYTGGFGYTF
TRBJ2-5	-	-	TRBV24-1	TGTGCCACCAGTGATTCGACCGGGATGGGGACCCAGTACTTC	CATSDSTGMGTQYF
TRBJ2-7	-	TRBD1	TRBV4-1	TGCGCCAGCAGCCAGTCCGGGACAGGGGCCTACGAGCAGTACTTC	CASSQSGTGAYEQYF
TRBJ2-5	few	TRBD1	TRBV5-1	TGCGCCAGCAGCTTGGGAGGGACAGTGGAGACCCAGTACTTC	CASSLGGTVETQYF
TRBJ1-3	few	TRBD1	TRBV19	TGTGCCAGTAGTATCCGTGGGACAGGCTTGTTAGGAAACACCATATATTTT	CASSIRGTGLLGNTIYF
TRBJ1-2	-	TRBD1	TRBV18	TGTGCCAGCTCAGAACAGGGGCTGTCGGACTATGGCTACACCTTC	CASSEQGLSDYGYTF
TRBJ2-2	-	-	TRBV6-4	TGTGCCAGCAGGGGCAGAACTAACACCGGGGAGCTGTTTTTT	CASRGRTNTGELFF
TRBJ1-5	-	TRBD1	TRBV6-5	TGTGCCAGCACCCTCGACAGGGCCGATCAGCCCCAGCATTTT	CASTLDRADQPQHF
TRBJ1-2	few	-	TRBV30	TGTGCCTGGAGTGTGCGGGGGGCGGGGGGCTACACCTTC	CAWSVRGAGGYTF
TRBJ2-7	-	-	TRBV25-1	TGTGCCAGCAGTGTATCTTCCTACGAGCAGTACTTC	CASSVSSYEQYF
TRBJ2-1	-	TRBD2	TRBV7-9	TGTGCCAGCAGCGAACTCCTAGCGGGAGTAGGCTATGAGCAGTTCTTC	CASSELLAGVGYEQFF
TRBJ1-5	-	TRBD1	TRBV6-6	TGTGCCAGCAGTCCCGCCCGGACAGGGGGCGCGGTGTATAGCAATCAGCCCCAGCATTTT	CASSPARTGGAVYSNQPQHF
TRBJ2-5	-	TRBD2	TRBV30	TGTGCCTGGGGGACTAGCGCCCAAGAGACCCAGTACTTC	CAWGTSAQETQYF
TRBJ2-5	-	TRBD2	TRBV6-1	TGTGCCAGCAGTAAAGGACTAGCGGTAGGCCGTACTAAAGAGACCCAGTACTTC	CASSKGLAVGRTKETQYF
TRBJ2-2	-	TRBD2	TRBV14	TGTGCCAGCAGCCAAGAAACAGCGGGACGGCGAGAGCTGTTTTTT	CASSQETAGRRELFF